A single sample is the source of the 27 T cell receptor beta chains below, sequenced in a study of response to subunit inactivated influenza vaccine. TCRdb fed the RT-PCR reads into MiXCR, producing one record per CDR3 protein. The table lists more than 600,000 distinct CDR3 sequences, around 18% of them singletons. The sequencing here drew on PBMCs from blood, taken 5 to 6 days after vaccination. The source is a man in his fifties or sixties who received an inactivated influenza vaccine.

Details on this clonotype: In this CDR3 the conserved last residue, phenylalanine or tryptophan, is missing, so a read error is likely. This rearrangement joins TRBV6-5 to TRBJ2-1; D might be TRBD1 (5 bases). The CDR3 runs 13 residues. CDR1 is MNHEY, CDR2 SVGAGI, per germline. The V end lost 4 bases, the J end lost 4 bases, and 8 bases lay between the germline ends. The CDR3 nucleotides are TGTGCCAGCAGTTCTCAGGGATACAATGAGCAGTTCTCC. Encoded protein: CASSSQGYNEQFS.

The chain is built from TRBV27 and TRBJ2-7; D remains ambiguous. This CDR3 is 15 amino acids long. From germline, CDR1 is MNHEY and CDR2 SMNVEV (reference sequence). The V end lost 2 bases, the J end lost 2 bases, and 13 bases lay between the germline ends. CDR3 residues: CASSLSGRWAYEQYF. The CDR3 DNA sequence: TGTGCCAGCAGTTTAAGTGGGCGATGGGCCTACGAGCAGTACTTC.

The sample holds many counts of this clonotype. The CDR3 bases are TGTGCCAGCAGCCGGCAAACAGGGAGCAATCAGCCCCAGCATTTT. Translating it yields CASSRQTGSNQPQHF. The chain recombines TRBV6-6 with TRBJ1-5; tentatively, D is TRBD1 (6 bases). The V gene's germline CDR1 is MNHNY and CDR2 SVGAGI (reference sequence). The CDR3 totals 15 residues. The V gene lost 6 bases and the J gene lost 1 base, with 13 bases spanning the gap.

This clonotype was counted a single time. This chain connects TRBV9 to TRBJ2-5; tentative D call: TRBD1 (5 bases). Germline V gives CDR1 SGDLS, CDR2 YYNGEE. There are 13 residues in the CDR3. V lost 0 bases, J lost 7 bases, and 10 bases lay in between. CDR3 coding DNA: TGTGCCAGCAGCGTAGGGACACCGTGGACCCAGTACTTC. Its translation is CASSVGTPWTQYF.

This CDR3 is CSANGQGLDGELFF. The CDR3 DNA sequence: TGCAGTGCTAACGGACAGGGATTGGACGGGGAGCTGTTTTTT. This rearrangement joins TRBV20-1 to TRBJ2-2, with 8 bases matching TRBD1. Germline CDR1 reads DFQATT; CDR2 reads SNEGSKA (reference sequence). The CDR3 is 14 residues long. J gave up 7 bases and V 4 bases, and 8 bases lay outside the gene matches.

The rearrangement joins TRBV7-2 to TRBJ2-1, with D possibly called TRBD1 or TRBD2 (6 bases each). The germline gives CDR1 SGHTA, CDR2 FQGNSA. The CDR3 spans 19 residues. Trimming took off 6 bases at V and 6 bases at J, with 30 bases between the two ends. The CDR3 region is CASRQRDTGRRLRSNEQFF. In nucleotides, the CDR3 is TGTGCCAGCAGACAGCGAGACACAGGGAGGCGTCTTCGGAGCAATGAGCAGTTCTTC.

This clonotype has more than one count but fewer than ten. The V and J genes are TRBV21-1 and TRBJ2-3; the table's D call of TRBD1 was not tested on the DNA. TRBV21-1 has pseudogene status. The CDR3 is 16 amino acids. The CDR3: CASSRADRGSTDTQYF. The CDR3, as DNA: TGTGCCAGCAGCAGAGCAGACAGGGGGAGCACAGATACGCAGTATTTT.

This clonotype was recorded at least ten times. This sequence joins TRBV5-1 and TRBJ1-1, with D perhaps matching TRBD1 (5 bases). The CDR3 is 15 amino acids. The V end lost 2 bases, the J end lost 0 bases, and 11 bases lay between the germline ends. Germline V lookup: CDR1 SGHRS, CDR2 YFSETQ. The CDR3 region has the DNA TGCGCCAGCAGCTTAGACGGGGGGGTGAACACTGAAGCTTTCTTT. Protein product: CASSLDGGVNTEAFF.

Only a few counts were recorded for this clonotype. The chain has TRBV6-2 or TRBV6-3 and TRBJ2-6, with a tentative D call TRBD1 (6 bases). V was trimmed by 6 bases and J by 1 base, leaving 10 bases between them. This CDR3 has 15 amino acids. Per the germline V gene, CDR1 is MNHEY and CDR2 is SVGEGT. CDR3 residues: CASRPRGSGANVLTF. The CDR3 DNA sequence: TGTGCCAGCAGACCCAGGGGTTCTGGGGCCAACGTCCTGACTTTC.

This clonotype was seen repeatedly, ten times or more. The chain uses TRBV29-1 and TRBJ2-6; D gene uncertain. V was shortened by 6 bases and J by 1 base, with 10 bases between the two germline ends. Germline CDR1 and CDR2: SQVTM and ANQGSEA. This CDR3 spans 14 amino acids. The CDR3 bases are TGCAGCGTAAAAAAGTCTTCTGGGGCCAACGTCCTGACTTTC. Amino acid sequence: CSVKKSSGANVLTF.

This clonotype showed up just a few times. The V call is TRBV5-1, the J call TRBJ2-3; 7 positions match TRBD2. In germline, CDR1 is SGHRS, CDR2 YFSETQ. J lost 1 base, V lost 4 bases, and 9 bases had no gene match. CDR3 length equals 16 residues. The CDR3 loop reads CASSISSRGGTDTQYF. DNA for the CDR3: TGCGCCAGCAGCATATCGTCACGGGGGGGCACAGATACGCAGTATTTT.

J is TRBJ2-5 and V is TRBV7-2; D might be TRBD1 or TRBD2, each matching 6 bases. The CDR3 covers 17 residues. The germline gives CDR1 SGHTA, CDR2 FQGNSA. V was cut by 5 bases and J by 7 bases, with 26 bases left in between. The CDR3 DNA is TGTGCCAGCAGCCGCTCCCAGTTTGGAGGGGGGTCCGGGACCCAGTACTTC. This codes for CASSRSQFGGGSGTQYF.

This clonotype was recorded a few times. The chain combines TRBV7-9 with TRBJ1-4, with a possible D match to TRBD1 (5 bases). V was clipped by 7 bases and J by 8 bases, with 14 bases between them. Germline V CDR1 and CDR2: SEHNR, FQNEAQ (reference sequence). This CDR3 region has 13 residues. The DNA of the CDR3 is TGTGCCAGCACCCTAGGGACGGTAGAAAAACTGTTTTTT. Its translation is CASTLGTVEKLFF.

The chain is built from TRBV13 and TRBJ2-5, with a possible D match to TRBD2 (5 bases). The CDR3 runs to 14 residues. The germline V gene has CDR1 PRHDT and CDR2 FYEKMQ (reference sequence). V gave up 1 base and J gave up 3 bases, with 9 bases separating them. In DNA, the CDR3 is TGTGCCAGCAGCTTAGTAGCGATTGAAGAGACCCAGTACTTC. Translation: CASSLVAIEETQYF.

This clonotype was observed at least ten times. The gene calls are TRBV29-1 and TRBJ2-1; no clear D. The ends were cut back, 5 bases at V and 6 bases at J, with 14 bases in the middle. Germline loops: CDR1 SQVTM, CDR2 ANQGSEA. This CDR3 has 13 residues. CDR3 sequence reads: CSVTRLAGNEQFF. The CDR3 DNA sequence: TGCAGCGTTACTCGACTTGCCGGCAATGAGCAGTTCTTC.

The rearrangement joins TRBV20-1 to TRBJ2-3, with D perhaps matching TRBD2 (5 bases). Germline lookup yields CDR1 DFQATT and CDR2 SNEGSKA (reference sequence). The CDR3 sequence is 14 residues long. Trimming left V 6 bases short and J 3 bases short, with 16 bases between. CDR3 loop: CSARPGITTDTQYF. CDR3 coding DNA: TGCAGTGCGAGACCCGGGATAACTACAGATACGCAGTATTTT.

This rearrangement joins TRBV7-2 to TRBJ1-6; D is possibly TRBD1 (5 bases). V was cut by 1 base and J by 10 bases, with 11 bases left in between. CDR3 length equals 14 residues. Germline V gene data show CDR1 as SGHTA and CDR2 as FQGNSA. The CDR3 sequence: CASSLVEGRSPLHF. The DNA of the CDR3 is TGTGCCAGCAGCTTAGTCGAGGGGAGATCACCCCTCCACTTT.

This chain joins TRBV6-2 or TRBV6-3 and TRBJ2-2; no firm D call. Germline CDR1 reads MNHEY; CDR2 reads SVGEGT. V dropped 2 bases and J dropped 6 bases, with 13 bases sitting between them. The CDR3 runs to 15 residues. This CDR3 reads CASSYGVMNAGELFF. In nucleotides, the CDR3 is TGTGCCAGCAGTTACGGGGTGATGAATGCCGGGGAGCTGTTTTTT.

The J gene is TRBJ2-5, the V gene TRBV24-1; D is uncertain. V gave up 4 bases and J gave up 2 bases, with 13 bases separating them. CDR1 and CDR2 from the germline V gene are KGHDR and SFDVKD. The CDR3 has 15 amino acids. The CDR3 sequence is CATSEIAGPQETQYF. The CDR3 region has the DNA TGTGCCACCAGTGAAATCGCCGGACCACAAGAGACCCAGTACTTC.

The chain recombines TRBV29-1 with TRBJ2-1; D could derive from TRBD1 or TRBD2 (5 bases each). V lost 6 bases and J lost 8, with 11 bases in between. CDR3 size: 11 residues. Germline values: CDR1 SQVTM, CDR2 ANQGSEA. The CDR3 nucleotides read TGCAGCGTACCGTTGGGGGATGAGCAGTTCTTC. Encoded protein: CSVPLGDEQFF.

V is TRBV6-2 or TRBV6-3 and J is TRBJ2-3, with 11 bases fitting TRBD2. Germline CDR1 and CDR2: MNHEY and SVGEGT. The CDR3 extends over 18 amino acids. The J segment lost 2 bases and the V segment lost 4 bases, leaving 11 bases of the junction unmatched. The CDR3 here is CASSLSGTSGSHTDTQYF. The CDR3, as DNA: TGTGCCAGCAGTTTATCCGGGACTAGCGGCAGCCACACAGATACGCAGTATTTT.

The chain links TRBV7-9 to TRBJ2-1; D might be TRBD1 or TRBD2, each matching 5 bases. There are 14 residues in the CDR3. Deletions cut 6 bases from V and 2 bases from J, with 11 bases between. Per germline, CDR1 SEHNR and CDR2 FQNEAQ (reference sequence). This chain's CDR3 is CASSRMGAYNEQFF. CDR3 in DNA: TGTGCCAGCAGTCGCATGGGGGCCTACAATGAGCAGTTCTTC.

This chain uses TRBV6-1 with TRBJ2-2; D possibly corresponds to TRBD1 (6 bases). Trimming took 4 bases from V and 8 from J, leaving 11 bases between them. The CDR3 spans 13 residues. Germline V gene sequence: CDR1 MNHNS, CDR2 SASEGT. The CDR3: CASSVTGYGELFF. CDR3 coding DNA: TGTGCCAGCAGTGTAACAGGGTATGGGGAGCTGTTTTTT.

The rearrangement uses TRBV20-1 and TRBJ2-7, with a possible D match to TRBD2 (6 bases). Trimming removed 7 bases at V and 0 bases at J, with 7 bases between. The CDR3 sequence is 11 residues long. Per the germline V gene, CDR1 is DFQATT and CDR2 is SNEGSKA (reference sequence). CDR3 DNA sequence: TGCAGTGGCGGGGACTCCTACGAGCAGTACTTC. Its translation is CSGGDSYEQYF.

This clonotype has a handful of counts. The CDR3 DNA reads as TGCAGTGCTAGAGATCATCTTGGGGCCACCGGGGAGCTGTTTTTT. Protein sequence: CSARDHLGATGELFF. The chain links TRBV20-1 to TRBJ2-2; perhaps TRBD1 as D (5 bases). The germline CDR1 and CDR2 sequences are DFQATT and SNEGSKA (reference sequence). The CDR3 is 15 amino acids. The germline V and J ends were trimmed by 0 bases and 4 bases, with 12 bases remaining between them.

Only a few counts were recorded for this clonotype. The V call is TRBV6-5, the J call TRBJ2-5; 12 bases agree with TRBD2. Germline CDR1 reads MNHEY; CDR2 reads SVGAGI. V lost 2 bases to trimming and J lost 4 bases; unmatched junction nucleotides: 5. This CDR3 has 16 amino acids. The CDR3 region is CASSYLTSGSAETQYF. CDR3 nucleotide sequence: TGTGCCAGCAGTTACCTGACTAGCGGGAGTGCAGAGACCCAGTACTTC.

This clonotype came up a few times. This rearrangement joins TRBV6-2 or TRBV6-3 to TRBJ2-6; D unresolved. The V end lost 5 bases, the J end lost 1 base, and 18 bases lay between the germline ends. CDR1 and CDR2 (germline): MNHEY, SVGEGT. This CDR3 has 18 residues. CDR3 sequence: CASSTPKVDQSGANVLTF. The CDR3 DNA reads TGTGCCAGCAGTACCCCTAAGGTGGACCAATCTGGGGCCAACGTCCTGACTTTC.